Following are 30 T cell receptor beta chains from one sample sequenced in a study of T cell responses to AZD1222 COVID-19 vaccine. Clones were sequenced by immunoSEQ multiplex PCR, and TCRdb holds only the in-frame ones, with some missing. The sample consists of roughly 140,000 clones, around 88% of them appearing once. Sample: peripheral blood, taken on day 0 of MenACWY control vaccination. Source of these receptors: an adult in good health.

The genes are TRBV5-1 and TRBJ1-1, with a possible D match to TRBD1 (5 bases). Trimming pared 2 bases from V and 3 bases from J, leaving 11 bases between. The CDR3 consists of 14 residues. Germline V CDR1 and CDR2: SGHRS, YFSETQ. The CDR3 region has the DNA TGCGCCAGCAGCTTCGGGGGATTGGACACTGAAGCTTTCTTT. Translating it yields CASSFGGLDTEAFF.

The rearrangement uses TRBV10-3 and TRBJ1-2, with D unresolved. Germline V CDR1 and CDR2: ENHRY, SYGVKD. The CDR3 is made up of 9 amino acids. The V gene lost 7 bases and the J gene lost 13 bases, with 10 bases spanning the gap. In DNA form, the CDR3 reads TGTGCCATCACCCCTACGGGCACCTTC. Translation gives CAITPTGTF.

In nucleotides, the CDR3 is TGTGCCAGCAGTCCAACACGTAGGGACGGCGACACTGAAGCTTTCTTT. Encoded protein: CASSPTRRDGDTEAFF. This chain links TRBV27 with TRBJ1-1; D perhaps matches TRBD1 (5 bases). Trimming took 5 bases from V and 3 from J, leaving 19 bases between them. The germline V gene has CDR1 MNHEY and CDR2 SMNVEV (reference sequence). This CDR3 has 16 amino acids.

In this sample, this clone turned up a few times. CDR3 nucleotide sequence: TGTGCCAGCAGCTTAGAAACGACTGAACTGTTTTTT. This encodes CASSLETTELFF. This chain connects TRBV7-8 to TRBJ2-2; D is unresolved. V was pared by 1 base and J by 14 bases, with 11 bases between. The germline V gene encodes CDR1 SGHVS and CDR2 FQNEAQ. This CDR3 has 12 residues. Using reference TRBV7-8 and TRBJ2-2 for the parts outside the CDR3, the full variable domain is GAGVSQSPRYKVAKRGQDVALRCDPISGHVSLFWYQQALGQGPEFLTYFQNEAQLDKSGLPSDRFFAERPEGSVSTLKIQRTQQEDSAVYLCASSLETTELFFGEGSRLTVL.

V gene TRBV5-1 combines with J gene TRBJ2-2; possibly TRBD1 for D (5 bases). The CDR3 sequence is 16 residues long. Looked up from germline, CDR1 is SGHRS and CDR2 is YFSETQ. V shed 4 bases and J shed 4 bases, with 17 bases lying between them. CDR3 nucleotide sequence: TGCGCCAGCAGCCCCGACAGCTCTGCCAGCACCGGGGAGCTGTTTTTT. It translates to CASSPDSSASTGELFF.

The chain is built from TRBV30 and TRBJ1-5; a possible D gene is TRBD1 (5 bases). The germline gives CDR1 GTSNPN, CDR2 SVGIG (reference sequence). The CDR3 is made up of 15 amino acids. V was clipped by 1 base and J by 7 bases, with 17 bases between them. CDR3 sequence (DNA): TGTGCCTGGAGTGGCACAGGAGAGAGAGGGCAGCCCCAGCATTTT. It is translated as CAWSGTGERGQPQHF.

This chain uses TRBV30 with TRBJ1-4; D remains ambiguous. V was clipped by 3 bases and J by 8 bases, with 7 bases between them. Germline V gives CDR1 GTSNPN, CDR2 SVGIG (reference sequence). The CDR3 is 11 residues long. This CDR3 reads CAWSWREKLFF. The DNA for the CDR3 is TGTGCCTGGAGCTGGCGGGAAAAACTGTTTTTT.

The chain employs TRBV7-3 and TRBJ2-2, with 8 bases aligning to TRBD1. Germline V gene sequence: CDR1 SGHTA, CDR2 FQGTGA. Unmatched junction bases numbered 6, after V lost 6 bases and J lost 6 bases. The CDR3 is 14 residues long. The CDR3: CASSQDRVAGELFF. Here the CDR3 DNA reads TGTGCCAGCAGTCAGGACAGGGTGGCCGGGGAGCTGTTTTTT.

The chain recombines TRBV5-5 with TRBJ2-1; TRBD2 matches 13 bases. This CDR3 comprises 15 residues. Germline V gene data show CDR1 as SGHKS and CDR2 as YYEKEE (reference sequence). V was clipped by 4 bases and J by 12 bases; unmatched bases: 10. CDR3 bases: TGTGCCAGCAGCAACGGACTAGCGGGGGTTTTGGTGCAGTTCTTC. Its protein product is CASSNGLAGVLVQFF.

The J gene is TRBJ2-7, the V gene TRBV24-1; either TRBD1 or TRBD2 may supply D (5 bases each). This CDR3 is 15 amino acids long. Germline V CDR1 and CDR2: KGHDR, SFDVKD. V was cut by 4 bases and J by 6 bases, with 18 bases left in between. CDR3 residues: CATSDPGTGIGEQYF. CDR3 nucleotide sequence: TGTGCCACCAGTGACCCCGGGACCGGGATCGGCGAGCAGTACTTC.

The genes are TRBV7-9 and TRBJ1-4; D remains ambiguous. Between the trimmed V and J ends, which lost 3 bases and 8 bases, there was a span of 16 bases. CDR3 size: 15 residues. Germline V CDR1 and CDR2: SEHNR, FQNEAQ (reference sequence). The CDR3 region is CASSFREGLTEKLFF. In nucleotides, the CDR3 is TGTGCCAGCAGCTTTCGGGAAGGATTAACGGAAAAACTGTTTTTT.

This clone was counted a single time. The V gene is TRBV2, the J gene TRBJ1-6, with TRBD1 matching over 7 bases. The CDR3 is 14 residues long. CDR1 and CDR2 (germline): SNHLY, FYNNEI. Trimming took 8 bases from V and 10 from J; bases not matched to a gene: 11. CDR3: CASLNQGVESPLHF. The CDR3 DNA reads TGTGCCAGCCTGAACCAGGGGGTAGAGTCACCCCTCCACTTT. The full variable domain, with the rest looked up from reference TRBV2 and TRBJ1-6, is EPEVTQTPSHQVTQMGQEVILRCVPISNHLYFYWYRQILGQKVEFLVSFYNNEISEKSEIFDDQFSVERPDGSNFTLKIRSTKLEDSAMYFCASLNQGVESPLHFGNGTRLTVT.

The gene calls are TRBV11-3 and TRBJ1-1; D is perhaps TRBD1 (6 bases). The CDR3 sequence is 16 residues long. V lost 1 base, J lost 5 bases, and 17 bases lay in between. Germline loops: CDR1 SGHNT, CDR2 YENEEA. The CDR3, as DNA: TGTGCCAGCAGCTTAGGTGGGGGGCCTCTCCCTACTGAAGCTTTCTTT. Its translation is CASSLGGGPLPTEAFF.

The chain employs TRBV29-1 and TRBJ2-3; 7 bases are shared with TRBD1. CDR1 is SQVTM, CDR2 ANQGSEA, per germline. Trimming at V came to 5 bases and at J to 8 bases, leaving 4 bases not matched to a gene. There are 11 residues in the CDR3. CDR3 in amino acids: CSVYTGVTQYF. The DNA for the CDR3 is TGCAGCGTTTACACAGGGGTTACGCAGTATTTT.

The chain joins TRBV6-6 to TRBJ1-5; D gene unclear. Per the germline V gene, CDR1 is MNHNY and CDR2 is SVGAGI (reference sequence). Trimming stripped 6 bases from V and 0 bases from J, with 12 bases between. The CDR3 totals 15 residues. CDR3 DNA: TGTGCCAGCAGCCCCCGTGGGTATAGCAATCAGCCCCAGCATTTT. Its protein is CASSPRGYSNQPQHF.

This chain uses TRBV27 with TRBJ2-5; D remains unclear. With 5 bases removed from V and 2 bases from J, the gap between germline ends came to 12 bases. Per the germline V gene, CDR1 is MNHEY and CDR2 is SMNVEV (reference sequence). The CDR3 totals 14 residues. The CDR3 DNA reads as TGTGCCAGCAGTCCCCGGAGAGATCAAGAGACCCAGTACTTC. Translation: CASSPRRDQETQYF.

The chain is built from TRBV27 and TRBJ2-3, with 9 bases that match TRBD1. The CDR3 spans 16 residues. CDR1 and CDR2 (germline): MNHEY, SMNVEV (reference sequence). J lost 9 bases, V lost 6 bases, and 16 bases had no gene match. The chain's CDR3 is CASSPRTGALPNTQYF. CDR3 nucleotide sequence: TGTGCCAGCAGCCCAAGGACAGGGGCGCTACCCAACACGCAGTATTTT.

The gene calls are TRBV7-3 and TRBJ2-7, with 7 positions matching TRBD2. The CDR3 runs 13 residues. Germline V gene lookup returns CDR1 SGHTA and CDR2 FQGTGA. V shed 5 bases and J 3 bases; nucleotides not matched to a gene: 4. CDR3 amino acids: CASSIERGYEQYF. As DNA, the CDR3 is TGTGCCAGCAGCATCGAGCGGGGCTACGAGCAGTACTTC.

This clone has only a few counts. The V call is TRBV2, the J call TRBJ2-2, with 8 bases lining up with TRBD2. This CDR3 is built from 16 residues. V dropped 8 bases and J dropped 3; count of bases not matched to a gene: 11. Germline CDR1 and CDR2: SNHLY and FYNNEI. For the CDR3, the DNA is TGTGCCAGCGCCAGGGGAGCGGGGGCCTACACCGGGGAGCTGTTTTTT. This translates into CASARGAGAYTGELFF.

V is TRBV19 and J is TRBJ1-3, with 9 bases matching TRBD1. The trim removed 5 bases at V and 4 bases at J, leaving 9 bases unmatched. The CDR3 spans 16 residues. Germline V lookup: CDR1 LNHDA, CDR2 SQIVND (reference sequence). CDR3 coding DNA: TGTGCCAGTAGTCCGGGACAGGGTAGGGAGGGAAACACCATATATTTT. It codes for CASSPGQGREGNTIYF.

CDR3 amino acids: CASSLRQGRTQYF. Written as DNA, the CDR3 is TGTGCCAGCAGCCTGAGACAGGGTAGGACCCAGTACTTC. The genes are TRBV7-2 and TRBJ2-5; TRBD1 matches 7 bases. Trimming removed 5 bases from V and 7 bases from J; junction bases left unmatched: 7. Germline V lookup: CDR1 SGHTA, CDR2 FQGNSA. The CDR3 is 13 residues long. Supplemented by reference TRBV7-2 and TRBJ2-5, the full variable domain reads GAGVSQSPSNKVTEKGKDVELRCDPISGHTALYWYRQSLGQGLEFLIYFQGNSAPDKSGLPSDRFSAERTGGSVSTLTIQRTQQEDSAVYLCASSLRQGRTQYFGPGTRLLVL.

The chain recombines TRBV29-1 with TRBJ1-2, with D maybe TRBD1 (6 bases). The germline V gene has CDR1 SQVTM and CDR2 ANQGSEA. V dropped 1 base and J dropped 3 bases, with 9 bases sitting between them. This CDR3 has 13 residues. The CDR3, as DNA: TGCAGCGTTGAAGGGCAGGGGCACTATGGCTACACCTTC. Residues: CSVEGQGHYGYTF.

V and J are TRBV19 and TRBJ2-7; the match to TRBD2 covers 10 bases. Germline CDR1 and CDR2: LNHDA and SQIVND (reference sequence). The trim removed 2 bases at V and 1 base at J, leaving 14 bases unmatched. The CDR3 runs to 19 residues. The CDR3 DNA sequence: TGTGCCAGTAGTATACGATCCCCTCAGGGTAGCGGGAGGTCCTACGAGCAGTACTTC. Translating gives CASSIRSPQGSGRSYEQYF. The complete variable domain, with remaining parts taken from reference TRBV19 and TRBJ2-7, reads DGGITQSPKYLFRKEGQNVTLSCEQNLNHDAMYWYRQDPGQGLRLIYYSQIVNDFQKGDIAEGYSVSREKKESFPLTVTSAQKNPTAFYLCASSIRSPQGSGRSYEQYFGPGTRLTVT.

The chain links TRBV19 to TRBJ1-6, with TRBD1 matching 7 bases. Germline V gives CDR1 LNHDA, CDR2 SQIVND (reference sequence). Trimming cost V 8 bases and J 8 bases; bases outside gene matches: 9. The CDR3 sequence is 14 residues long. This chain's CDR3 is CASGETGADSPLHF. The CDR3 DNA sequence: TGTGCCAGTGGGGAAACAGGGGCGGATTCACCCCTCCACTTT.

This chain links TRBV7-6 with TRBJ1-1; D not resolved. The CDR3 has 14 residues. The germline gives CDR1 SGHVS, CDR2 FNYEAQ. The V and J ends lost 2 bases and 0 bases respectively, with 7 bases between them. The CDR3 coding sequence is TGTGCCAGCAGCTTATCAGCTTTGAACACTGAAGCTTTCTTT. It specifies CASSLSALNTEAFF.

The table lists this clone with a count of one. The rearrangement links TRBV2 to TRBJ1-5, with 8 positions matching TRBD1. Germline lookup yields CDR1 SNHLY and CDR2 FYNNEI. The CDR3 has 13 amino acids. Losses at the gene ends were 7 bases for V and 5 bases for J; bases not matched to a gene: 4. CDR3 sequence (DNA): TGTGCCAGCATTCTACAGGGGGATCAGCCCCAGCATTTT. This translates into CASILQGDQPQHF. Variable domain in full (rest from reference TRBV2 and TRBJ1-5): EPEVTQTPSHQVTQMGQEVILRCVPISNHLYFYWYRQILGQKVEFLVSFYNNEISEKSEIFDDQFSVERPDGSNFTLKIRSTKLEDSAMYFCASILQGDQPQHFGDGTRLSIL.

The chain has TRBV7-2 and TRBJ2-5, with 8 bases identical to TRBD1. The length of the CDR3 is 15 residues. V was pared by 5 bases and J by 5 bases, with 10 bases of the junction left unmatched. Germline loops: CDR1 SGHTA, CDR2 FQGNSA. The CDR3 is CASSPRTGQWETQYF. The CDR3 region has the DNA TGTGCCAGCAGCCCCCGGACAGGGCAATGGGAGACCCAGTACTTC.

J is TRBJ2-7 and V is TRBV28; D perhaps matches TRBD2 (6 bases). The CDR3 is 14 residues long. V gave up 7 bases and J gave up 8 bases, with 21 bases separating them. Germline-derived CDR1 and CDR2 are MDHEN and SYDVKM. CDR3 region: CASTEGGAGGQQYF. CDR3 in DNA: TGTGCCAGCACCGAGGGCGGTGCCGGGGGTCAGCAGTACTTC. The full variable domain, completed using reference TRBV28 and TRBJ2-7, is DVKVTQSSRYLVKRTGEKVFLECVQDMDHENMFWYRQDPGLGLRLIYFSYDVKMKEKGDIPEGYSVSREKKERFSLILESASTNQTSMYLCASTEGGAGGQQYFGPGTRLTVT.

This clone came up a few times. This chain joins TRBV18 and TRBJ1-6; D gene ambiguous. The V gene's germline CDR1 is KGHSH and CDR2 LQKENI. V was trimmed by 2 bases and J by 8 bases, leaving 13 bases between them. The CDR3 runs 15 residues. The CDR3 DNA reads TGTGCCAGCTCACCATCACCGGGGTCGGATTCACCCCTCCACTTT. As protein: CASSPSPGSDSPLHF.

This clone is a singleton in its sample. The CDR3 reads CASSQGQGRGYTEAFF. CDR3 bases: TGTGCCAGCAGCCAAGGGCAGGGGCGGGGGTACACTGAAGCTTTCTTT. The V gene is TRBV3-1 (or the pseudogene TRBV3-2), the J gene TRBJ1-1; D possibly corresponds to TRBD1 (6 bases). Per germline, CDR1 LGHDT and CDR2 YNNKEL (reference sequence). V was shortened by 1 base and J by 3 bases, with 15 bases between the two germline ends. The CDR3 loop spans 16 amino acids.